This T cell receptor (beta chain) is from a study of T cell responses to AZD1222 COVID-19 vaccine. Data came from immunoSEQ multiplex PCR; TCRdb stores just in-frame clones and leaves some out. The sample holds some 190,000 clones; approximately 92% are singletons and the top ten take 6.9%. Worth noting for this clone: Its antigen is unidentified.

The CDR3 is made up of 17 amino acids. The ends were cut back, 0 bases at V and 8 bases at J, with 22 bases in the middle. From germline, CDR1 is LNHNV and CDR2 YYDKDF (reference sequence). Broader study findings: The donors showed a predominance of white British ancestry and of females, with possible underestimation of clonal diversity.

This chain connects TRBV15 to TRBJ1-2; a weak D match, TRBD1 (6 bases). This TCR derives from an adult in good health. The sample in question was peripheral blood, obtained on day 0 of AZD1222 vaccination. The CDR3 sequence: CATSRDHSGVAWEGYTF. The CDR3 nucleotides read TGTGCCACCAGCAGAGATCATTCAGGGGTTGCCTGGGAGGGCTACACCTTC.